These T cell receptor beta chains were read from a single sample in a study of CD8+ T cells in alopecia areata. Method: immunoSEQ multiplex PCR; TCRdb's copy keeps in-frame clones and lacks some. The sample shows 65,000 to 90,000 clones, roughly 47% of them seen only once. Sequenced input: NKG2D-high CD8+ T cells sorted from blood. The receptors stem from a human donor with alopecia areata. Both conserved end residues are part of each CDR3. Fields, in order: clone size, V gene, D gene, J gene, CDR3 DNA, CDR3 protein. A D gene is named only where the DNA matches it firmly. Clone size is not always given. Where it is, it says once, few, many or a class for expanded clones.

clone_size: NA
v_call: TRBV5-1
d_call: NA
j_call: TRBJ2-7
cdr3_nt: TGCGCCAGCAGCTTAGAAGGTTACGAGCAGTACTTC
cdr3_aa: CASSLEGYEQYF

clone_size: few
v_call: TRBV6-5
d_call: NA
j_call: TRBJ2-7
cdr3_nt: TGTGCCAGCAGTTACTTCGATGGCGGCGAGCAGTACTTC
cdr3_aa: CASSYFDGGEQYF

clone_size: NA
v_call: TRBV27
d_call: NA
j_call: TRBJ1-6
cdr3_nt: TGTGCCAGCACCGGAACAGGGTCCTATAATTCACCCCTCCACTTT
cdr3_aa: CASTGTGSYNSPLHF

clone_size: NA
v_call: TRBV2
d_call: NA
j_call: TRBJ2-1
cdr3_nt: TGTGCCAGCAGTCGGACTACTTACAATGAGCAGTTCTTC
cdr3_aa: CASSRTTYNEQFF

clone_size: NA
v_call: TRBV27
d_call: NA
j_call: TRBJ2-7
cdr3_nt: TGTGCCAGCAGTCCCCGGGAGTTAGCCTACGAGCAGTACTTC
cdr3_aa: CASSPRELAYEQYF

clone_size: few
v_call: TRBV6-5
d_call: NA
j_call: TRBJ1-1
cdr3_nt: TGTGCCAGCAGTCTGGAGGGACACCATCGGATCTTT
cdr3_aa: CASSLEGHHRIF

clone_size: NA
v_call: TRBV29-1
d_call: NA
j_call: TRBJ2-1
cdr3_nt: TGCAGCGTTGATAGCGTGAGCTCCTACAATGAGCAGTTCTTC
cdr3_aa: CSVDSVSSYNEQFF

clone_size: few
v_call: TRBV5-1
d_call: NA
j_call: TRBJ2-7
cdr3_nt: TGCGCCAGCAGCTTGAACAGGGACTACGAGCAGTACTTC
cdr3_aa: CASSLNRDYEQYF

clone_size: NA
v_call: TRBV29-1
d_call: NA
j_call: TRBJ1-5
cdr3_nt: TGCAGCGTTGTAAGTGTAAAGGGGAGCAATCAGCCCCAGCATTTT
cdr3_aa: CSVVSVKGSNQPQHF

clone_size: NA
v_call: TRBV28
d_call: NA
j_call: TRBJ1-2
cdr3_nt: TGTGCCAGCAGTTTTCTTCCTAAGAACCCTCCAGGATATGGCTACACCTTC
cdr3_aa: CASSFLPKNPPGYGYTF

clone_size: NA
v_call: TRBV7-9
d_call: NA
j_call: TRBJ2-1
cdr3_nt: TGTGCCAGCAGCTTAGTTAACCCGGACACCCTGCGGTTCTTC
cdr3_aa: CASSLVNPDTLRFF

clone_size: few
v_call: TRBV4-1
d_call: NA
j_call: TRBJ2-1
cdr3_nt: TGCGCCAGCAGCGAAGTCAGGACTACATACAATGAGCAGTTCTTC
cdr3_aa: CASSEVRTTYNEQFF

clone_size: few
v_call: TRBV29-1
d_call: NA
j_call: TRBJ2-7
cdr3_nt: TGCAGCGTTATGGAGGCCTACGAGCAGTACTTC
cdr3_aa: CSVMEAYEQYF

clone_size: few
v_call: TRBV13
d_call: NA
j_call: TRBJ2-1
cdr3_nt: TGTGCCAGCAGCTGGCCCGGGGGCTCCGGACATGAGCAGTTCTTC
cdr3_aa: CASSWPGGSGHEQFF

clone_size: NA
v_call: TRBV29-1
d_call: TRBD1
j_call: TRBJ2-7
cdr3_nt: TGCAGCGCACAGGGGGCTAACGCCTACGAGCAGTACTTC
cdr3_aa: CSAQGANAYEQYF

clone_size: NA
v_call: TRBV27
d_call: NA
j_call: TRBJ1-5
cdr3_nt: TGTGCCAGCAGCCGCAGGGGAGTGAGTCAGCCCCAGCATTTT
cdr3_aa: CASSRRGVSQPQHF

clone_size: few
v_call: TRBV29-1
d_call: TRBD1
j_call: TRBJ2-1
cdr3_nt: TGCAGCGTTGAAGCGTTCGACAGGGTCAATGAGCAGTTCTTC
cdr3_aa: CSVEAFDRVNEQFF

clone_size: few
v_call: TRBV23-1
d_call: NA
j_call: TRBJ1-5
cdr3_nt: TGCGCCAGCATTGTGGAGTGTAGCAATCAGCCCCAGCATTTT
cdr3_aa: CASIVECSNQPQHF

clone_size: NA
v_call: TRBV27
d_call: TRBD1
j_call: TRBJ1-1
cdr3_nt: TGTGCCAGCAGTTTATTTGGCCAGGGGGTAGTTAACACTGAAGCTTTCTTT
cdr3_aa: CASSLFGQGVVNTEAFF

clone_size: NA
v_call: TRBV19
d_call: NA
j_call: TRBJ2-5
cdr3_nt: TGTGCCAGTAAAGGGTCAGGGCCCCAAGAGACCCAGTACTTC
cdr3_aa: CASKGSGPQETQYF